This passage covers 18 T cell receptor beta chains from one sample sequenced in a study of CD8 T cells in ankylosing spondylitis. TCRdb re-called the 5' RACE reads through MiXCR, storing one row per CDR3 protein. The sample yields some 840,000 distinct CDR3 sequences, over 9.5% seen once. These TCRs' antigens remain unknown. Points from the study as a whole: Typical of ankylosing spondylitis blood, it appeared, was a TCR beta motif of several highly homologous variants.

What was sequenced was blood, either unsorted or a sorted T cell fraction (not recorded which). These receptors came from a male donor with ankylosing spondylitis.

This clonotype has a count of ten or more. The J gene is TRBJ1-6, the V gene TRBV19; 9 bases align to TRBD1. The CDR3 totals 15 residues. V shed 4 bases and J 10 bases; nucleotides not matched to a gene: 8. The germline V gene has CDR1 LNHDA and CDR2 SQIVND (reference sequence). The CDR3 bases are TGTGCCAGTAGTACGGGGACAGGGATGTTCTCACCCCTCCACTTT. It translates to CASSTGTGMFSPLHF.

The rearrangement links TRBV7-2 to TRBJ1-5, with D possibly matching TRBD1 (5 bases). This CDR3 is built from 16 residues. V was pared by 2 bases and J by 3 bases, with 14 bases between. Germline assignment: CDR1 SGHTA and CDR2 FQGNSA. CDR3 sequence: CASSLRVARDNQPQHF. The CDR3 DNA is TGTGCCAGCAGCTTAAGGGTAGCCAGGGACAATCAGCCCCAGCATTTT. The full variable domain, in which reference TRBV7-2 and TRBJ1-5 provide the parts outside the CDR3, is GAGVSQSPSNKVTEKGKDVELRCDPISGHTALYWYRQSLGQGLEFLIYFQGNSAPDKSGLPSDRFSAERTGGSVSTLTIQRTQQEDSAVYLCASSLRVARDNQPQHFGDGTRLSIL.

This clonotype was picked up many times. This chain links TRBV20-1 with TRBJ2-2; TRBD2 matches 10 bases. Germline CDR1 is DFQATT and CDR2 is SNEGSKA (reference sequence). Germline trimming cut 3 bases from V and 5 bases from J; bases unmatched to any gene: 6. The CDR3 length is 15 residues. The DNA of the CDR3 is TGCAGTGCTAGCCTTAGCGGGGGGAGAACCGGGGAGCTGTTTTTT. Protein product: CSASLSGGRTGELFF.

The chain couples TRBV18 to TRBJ2-2; D possibly corresponds to TRBD1 (6 bases). Germline V CDR1 and CDR2: KGHSH, LQKENI. CDR3 length: 15 residues. Trimming took off 4 bases at V and 4 bases at J, with 13 bases between the two ends. CDR3 loop: CASSQLRDITGELFF. Here the CDR3 DNA reads TGTGCCAGCTCACAACTCCGGGACATCACCGGGGAGCTGTTTTTT.

In its sample, this clonotype was seen a few times. The rearrangement uses TRBV20-1 and TRBJ1-2; the D gene is possibly TRBD1 (6 bases). The V gene's germline CDR1 is DFQATT and CDR2 SNEGSKA (reference sequence). The CDR3 extends over 15 amino acids. Trimming cost V 1 base and J 4 bases, with 16 bases left between them. The CDR3 protein is CSARAQTGPFYGYTF. The CDR3 DNA follows: TGCAGTGCTAGAGCTCAGACAGGTCCTTTCTATGGCTACACCTTC.

The rearrangement links TRBV5-1 to TRBJ2-3, with D uncertain. CDR1 is SGHRS, CDR2 YFSETQ, per germline. This CDR3 is built from 12 residues. Trimming left V 4 bases short and J 2 bases short, with 5 bases between. CDR3 sequence (DNA): TGCGCCAGCAGCGACGCCACAGATACGCAGTATTTT. Protein: CASSDATDTQYF.

This chain connects TRBV20-1 to TRBJ1-2, with D perhaps matching TRBD1 (5 bases). The length of the CDR3 is 12 residues. The V gene's germline CDR1 is DFQATT and CDR2 SNEGSKA (reference sequence). Trimming pared 5 bases from V and 4 bases from J, leaving 11 bases between. Here the CDR3 DNA reads TGCAGTGCTGTCAGGGACCCCTATGGCTACACCTTC. This sequence encodes CSAVRDPYGYTF.

The V call is TRBV6-2 or TRBV6-3, the J call TRBJ2-1, with unresolved D. The CDR3 is 12 residues long. V lost 2 bases and J lost 8, with 7 bases in between. CDR1 MNHEY and CDR2 SVGEGT come from the germline V gene. Here the CDR3 reads CASSYRWDEQFF. The CDR3 DNA follows: TGTGCCAGCAGTTACCGATGGGATGAGCAGTTCTTC.

CDR3 protein: CASSSHPTSGGTYEQYF. The CDR3 DNA is TGTGCCAGCAGCTCTCACCCGACTAGCGGGGGGACCTACGAGCAGTACTTC. This rearrangement joins TRBV9 to TRBJ2-7, with 13 bases lining up with TRBD2. Germline values: CDR1 SGDLS, CDR2 YYNGEE. The CDR3 covers 17 residues. The J segment lost 2 bases and the V segment lost 4 bases, leaving 9 bases of the junction unmatched.

The V gene is TRBV29-1, the J gene TRBJ2-1; D ambiguous. The V gene's germline CDR1 is SQVTM and CDR2 ANQGSEA. This CDR3 region has 14 residues. V lost 1 base, J lost 1 base, and 8 bases lay in between. CDR3 nucleotide sequence: TGCAGCGTTGAAGGGGGTTTTTCCTACAATGAGCAGTTCTTC. The encoded protein is CSVEGGFSYNEQFF.

This clonotype was seen only a few times. The chain recombines TRBV28 with TRBJ1-1; D perhaps matches TRBD1 (6 bases). CDR1 is MDHEN, CDR2 SYDVKM, per germline. The V gene lost 7 bases and the J gene lost 5 bases, with 14 bases spanning the gap. The CDR3 runs to 13 residues. This CDR3 reads CASKGGRRTEAFF. In DNA form, the CDR3 reads TGTGCCAGCAAGGGGGGGCGACGAACTGAAGCTTTCTTT.

This clonotype was picked up a small number of times. The CDR3 spells CASRPGRGGSQPQHF. In nucleotides, the CDR3 is TGTGCCAGCAGGCCGGGCAGGGGAGGTAGTCAGCCCCAGCATTTT. V usage is TRBV7-2 and J usage is TRBJ1-5; D perhaps matches TRBD1 (6 bases). Germline V lookup: CDR1 SGHTA, CDR2 FQGNSA. V lost 6 bases to trimming and J lost 6 bases, with 18 bases between them. This CDR3 spans 15 amino acids. Variable domain in full (rest from reference TRBV7-2 and TRBJ1-5): GAGVSQSPSNKVTEKGKDVELRCDPISGHTALYWYRQSLGQGLEFLIYFQGNSAPDKSGLPSDRFSAERTGGSVSTLTIQRTQQEDSAVYLCASRPGRGGSQPQHFGDGTRLSIL.

Only a few counts were recorded for this clonotype. The chain joins TRBV10-2 to TRBJ2-3; the match to TRBD2 covers 7 bases. Losses at the gene ends were 6 bases for V and 0 bases for J; bases not matched to a gene: 9. There are 16 residues in the CDR3. Germline V CDR1 and CDR2: WSHSY, SAAADI. As DNA, the CDR3 is TGCGCCAGCAGGGCCATAGCGGGCTCTAGCACAGATACGCAGTATTTT. Protein: CASRAIAGSSTDTQYF.

CDR3 DNA: TGTGCCAGCAGCTCCACTCCTTACGGCGAGCAGTACTTC. It encodes CASSSTPYGEQYF. The V gene is TRBV7-3, the J gene TRBJ2-7, with D unclear. CDR3 length: 13 residues. CDR1 SGHTA and CDR2 FQGTGA come from the germline V gene. Trimming cost V 4 bases and J 6 bases, with 13 bases left between them.

There are many counts of this clonotype. V and J are TRBV20-1 and TRBJ2-7; TRBD2 agrees at 7 bases. V was clipped by 6 bases and J by 2 bases; unmatched bases: 31. The CDR3 length is 21 residues. From germline, CDR1 is DFQATT and CDR2 SNEGSKA (reference sequence). This CDR3 reads CSAPMAPGLSQRLAVTYEQYF. The CDR3 region has the DNA TGCAGTGCGCCCATGGCCCCTGGACTCTCTCAACGGCTAGCGGTCACCTACGAGCAGTACTTC.

This clonotype was observed many times. The chain recombines TRBV6-2 or TRBV6-3 with TRBJ2-7; TRBD2 aligns across 7 bases. Per the germline V gene, CDR1 is MNHEY and CDR2 is SVGEGT. Germline trimming cut 2 bases from V and 5 bases from J; bases unmatched to any gene: 9. The CDR3 loop spans 15 amino acids. The CDR3 bases are TGTGCCAGCAGTTACATCTTGGCGGGAGTAGACGAGCAGTACTTC. Its translation: CASSYILAGVDEQYF.

The chain couples TRBV7-6 to TRBJ2-1, with 8 bases identical to TRBD2. J lost 4 bases, V lost 0 bases, and 8 bases had no gene match. Germline V gene data show CDR1 as SGHVS and CDR2 as FNYEAQ. The CDR3 is made up of 17 amino acids. In DNA form, the CDR3 reads TGTGCCAGCAGCTTAGCCTCCGGGACTAGAGTATACAATGAGCAGTTCTTC. This gives the protein CASSLASGTRVYNEQFF.

This clonotype has just a few counts. The V gene is TRBV7-6, the J gene TRBJ2-3, with TRBD1 matching over 9 bases. CDR1 and CDR2 (germline): SGHVS, FNYEAQ. Trimming cost V 5 bases and J 2 bases; bases outside gene matches: 5. This CDR3 spans 15 amino acids. As DNA, the CDR3 is TGTGCCAGCAGCCCAGGGACAGGGCCCACAGATACGCAGTATTTT. As protein: CASSPGTGPTDTQYF.